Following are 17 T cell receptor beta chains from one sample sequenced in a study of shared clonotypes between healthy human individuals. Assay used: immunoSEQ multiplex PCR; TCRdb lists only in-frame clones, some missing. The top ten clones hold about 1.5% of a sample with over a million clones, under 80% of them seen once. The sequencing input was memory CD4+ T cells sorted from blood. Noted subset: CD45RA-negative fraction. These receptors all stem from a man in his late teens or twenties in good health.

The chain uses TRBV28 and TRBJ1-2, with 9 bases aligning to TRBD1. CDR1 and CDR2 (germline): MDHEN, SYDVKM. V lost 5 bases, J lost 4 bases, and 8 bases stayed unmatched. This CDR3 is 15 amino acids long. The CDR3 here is CASSTLGQGFYGYTF. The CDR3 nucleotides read TGTGCCAGCAGTACTTTGGGACAGGGATTCTATGGCTACACCTTC.

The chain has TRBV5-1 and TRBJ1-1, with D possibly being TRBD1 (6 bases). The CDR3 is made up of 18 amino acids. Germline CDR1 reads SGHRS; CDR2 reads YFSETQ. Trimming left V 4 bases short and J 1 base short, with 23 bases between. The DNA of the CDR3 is TGCGCCAGCAGCCCAGGGGTGGGGGGCCATGCCGCGAACACTGAAGCTTTCTTT. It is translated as CASSPGVGGHAANTEAFF. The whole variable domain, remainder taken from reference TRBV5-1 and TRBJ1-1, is KAGVTQTPRYLIKTRGQQVTLSCSPISGHRSVSWYQQTPGQGLQFLFEYFSETQRNKGNFPGRFSGRQFSNSRSEMNVSTLELGDSALYLCASSPGVGGHAANTEAFFGQGTRLTVV.

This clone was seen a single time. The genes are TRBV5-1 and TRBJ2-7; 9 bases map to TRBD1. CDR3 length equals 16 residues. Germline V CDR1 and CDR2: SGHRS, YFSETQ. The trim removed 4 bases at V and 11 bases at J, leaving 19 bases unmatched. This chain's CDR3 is CASSLTGQGKSQEKYF. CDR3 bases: TGCGCCAGCAGCCTAACGGGACAGGGTAAATCACAGGAGAAGTACTTC.

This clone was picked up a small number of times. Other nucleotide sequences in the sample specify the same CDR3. The chain's CDR3 is CASRGGGRETQYF. The CDR3 nucleotides are TGTGCCAGTAGGGGAGGGGGACGGGAGACCCAGTACTTC. The chain combines TRBV19 with TRBJ2-5; TRBD2 might be the D (7 bases). Germline V lookup: CDR1 LNHDA, CDR2 SQIVND (reference sequence). Trimming left V 6 bases short and J 5 bases short, with 13 bases between. This CDR3 region has 13 residues.

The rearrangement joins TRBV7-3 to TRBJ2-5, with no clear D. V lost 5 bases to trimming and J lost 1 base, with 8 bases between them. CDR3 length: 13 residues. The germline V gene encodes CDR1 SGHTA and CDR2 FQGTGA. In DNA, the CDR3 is TGTGCCAGCAGCACCGGTCCCCAAGAGACCCAGTACTTC. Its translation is CASSTGPQETQYF.

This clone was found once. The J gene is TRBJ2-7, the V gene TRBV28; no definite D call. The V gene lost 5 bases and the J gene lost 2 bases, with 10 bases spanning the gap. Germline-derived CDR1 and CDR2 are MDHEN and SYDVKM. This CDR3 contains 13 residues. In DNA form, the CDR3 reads TGTGCCAGCAGTAAGGGTAAACCCTACGAGCAGTACTTC. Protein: CASSKGKPYEQYF.

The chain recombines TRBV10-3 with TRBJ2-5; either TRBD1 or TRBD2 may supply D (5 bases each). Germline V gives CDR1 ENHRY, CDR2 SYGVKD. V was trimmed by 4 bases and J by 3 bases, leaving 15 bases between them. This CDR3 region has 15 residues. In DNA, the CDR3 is TGTGCCATCAGTGTATCCGGGACGTCAGAAGAGACCCAGTACTTC. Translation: CAISVSGTSEETQYF.

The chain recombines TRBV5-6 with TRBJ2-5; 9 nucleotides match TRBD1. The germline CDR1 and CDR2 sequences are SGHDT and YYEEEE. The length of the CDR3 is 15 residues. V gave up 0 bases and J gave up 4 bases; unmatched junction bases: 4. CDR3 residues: CASSLVPTGGETQYF. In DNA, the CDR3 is TGTGCCAGCAGCTTGGTTCCGACAGGGGGAGAGACCCAGTACTTC.

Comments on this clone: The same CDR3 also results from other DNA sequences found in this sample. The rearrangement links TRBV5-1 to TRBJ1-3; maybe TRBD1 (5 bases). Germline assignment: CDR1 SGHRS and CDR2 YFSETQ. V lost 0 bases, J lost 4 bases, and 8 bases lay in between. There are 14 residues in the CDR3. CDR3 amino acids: CASSLGGLGNTIYF. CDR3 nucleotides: TGCGCCAGCAGCTTGGGGGGCCTCGGAAACACCATATATTTT.

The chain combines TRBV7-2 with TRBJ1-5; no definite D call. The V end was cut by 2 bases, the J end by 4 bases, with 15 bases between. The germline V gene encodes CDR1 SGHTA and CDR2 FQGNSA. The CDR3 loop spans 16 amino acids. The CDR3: CASSLNRAVSNQPQHF. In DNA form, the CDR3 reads TGTGCCAGCAGCTTAAACCGGGCAGTGAGTAATCAGCCCCAGCATTTT.

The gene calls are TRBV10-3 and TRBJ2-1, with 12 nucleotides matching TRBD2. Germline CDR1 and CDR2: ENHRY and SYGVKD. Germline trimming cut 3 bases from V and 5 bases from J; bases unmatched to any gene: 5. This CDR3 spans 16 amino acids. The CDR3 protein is CAISEELAGGNNEQFF. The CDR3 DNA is TGTGCCATCAGTGAAGAGCTAGCGGGGGGGAACAATGAGCAGTTCTTC.

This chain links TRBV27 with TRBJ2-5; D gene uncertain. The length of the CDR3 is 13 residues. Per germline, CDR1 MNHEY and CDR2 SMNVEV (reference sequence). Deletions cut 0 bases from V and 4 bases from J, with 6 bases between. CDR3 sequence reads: CASSLSAPETQYF. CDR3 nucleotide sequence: TGTGCCAGCAGTTTATCCGCCCCAGAGACCCAGTACTTC.

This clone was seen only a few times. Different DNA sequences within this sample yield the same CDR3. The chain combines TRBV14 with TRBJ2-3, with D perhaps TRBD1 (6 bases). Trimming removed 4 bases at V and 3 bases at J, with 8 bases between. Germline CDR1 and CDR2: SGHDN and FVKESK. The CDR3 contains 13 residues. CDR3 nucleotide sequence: TGTGCCAGCAGCCTACAGGGTACAGATACGCAGTATTTT. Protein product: CASSLQGTDTQYF. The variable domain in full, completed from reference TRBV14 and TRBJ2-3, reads EAGVTQFPSHSVIEKGQTVTLRCDPISGHDNLYWYRRVMGKEIKFLLHFVKESKQDESGMPNNRFLAERTGGTYSTLKVQPAELEDSGVYFCASSLQGTDTQYFGPGTRLTVL.

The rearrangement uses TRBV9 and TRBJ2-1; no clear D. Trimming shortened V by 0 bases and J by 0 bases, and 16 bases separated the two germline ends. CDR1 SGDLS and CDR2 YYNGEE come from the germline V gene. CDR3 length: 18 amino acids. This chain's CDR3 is CASSVVGLTVNSYNEQFF. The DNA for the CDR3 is TGTGCCAGCAGCGTAGTGGGCCTCACTGTGAACTCCTACAATGAGCAGTTCTTC.

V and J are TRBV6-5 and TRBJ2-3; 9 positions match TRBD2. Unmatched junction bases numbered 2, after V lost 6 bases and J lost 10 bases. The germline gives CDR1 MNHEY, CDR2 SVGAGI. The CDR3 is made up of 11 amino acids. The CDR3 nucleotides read TGTGCCAGCAGGTTAGCGGGGGCGCAGTATTTT. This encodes CASRLAGAQYF.

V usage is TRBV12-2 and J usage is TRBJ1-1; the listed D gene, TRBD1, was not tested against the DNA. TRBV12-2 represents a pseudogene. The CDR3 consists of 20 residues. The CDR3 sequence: CASRSERDRRVLDSNTEAFF. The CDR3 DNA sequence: TGTGCAAGTCGCTCCGAAAGGGACAGGCGGGTACTCGATTCGAACACTGAAGCTTTCTTT.

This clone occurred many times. The chain's CDR3 is CASSLNRGPSDTQYF. As DNA, the CDR3 is TGTGCCAGCAGCTTAAACAGGGGGCCGTCAGATACGCAGTATTTT. V and J are TRBV7-8 and TRBJ2-3; TRBD1 agrees at 9 bases. The germline gives CDR1 SGHVS, CDR2 FQNEAQ. V shed 2 bases, J shed 4 bases, and the junction held 4 bases outside the gene matches. The CDR3 covers 15 residues.